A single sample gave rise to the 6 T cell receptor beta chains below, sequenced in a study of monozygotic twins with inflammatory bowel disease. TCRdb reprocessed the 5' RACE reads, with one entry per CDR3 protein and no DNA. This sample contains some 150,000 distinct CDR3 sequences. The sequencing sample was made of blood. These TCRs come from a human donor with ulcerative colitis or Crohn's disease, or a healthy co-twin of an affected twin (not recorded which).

This chain's CDR3 is CATSGAYTGELFF. V gene TRBV6-6 combines with J gene TRBJ2-2; TCRdb indicates TRBD2, and absent DNA this call remains unverified. Germline CDR1 MNHNY, CDR2 SVGAGI (reference sequence). The CDR3 is made up of 13 amino acids.

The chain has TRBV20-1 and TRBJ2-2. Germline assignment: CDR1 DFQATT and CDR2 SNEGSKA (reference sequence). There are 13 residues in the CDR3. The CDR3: CSAQPLNTGELFF.

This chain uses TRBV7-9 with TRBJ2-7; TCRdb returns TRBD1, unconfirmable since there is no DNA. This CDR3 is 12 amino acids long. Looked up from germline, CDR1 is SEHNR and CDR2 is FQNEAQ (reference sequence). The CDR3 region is CASRAGTTLGYF.

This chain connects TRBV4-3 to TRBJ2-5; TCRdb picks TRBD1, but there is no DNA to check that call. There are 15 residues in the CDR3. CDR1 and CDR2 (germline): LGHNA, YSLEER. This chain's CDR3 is CASSQDPQGGETQYF.

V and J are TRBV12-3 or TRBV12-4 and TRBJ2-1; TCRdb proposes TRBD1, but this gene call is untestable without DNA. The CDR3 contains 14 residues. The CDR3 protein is CASSLSRGFDEQFF.

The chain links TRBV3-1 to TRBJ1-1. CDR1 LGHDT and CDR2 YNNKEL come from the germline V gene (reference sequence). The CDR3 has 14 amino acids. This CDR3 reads CASSQPHRGGEAFF.